The source of this T cell receptor (beta chain) is a study of cytomegalovirus exposure and HLA in healthy donors. Across the study: As an earlier analysis found, about 179 million T cells yielded approximately 100 million unique TCR beta sequences.

About this clone: What it binds is not known.

The V gene's germline CDR1 is MNHEY and CDR2 SVGAGI. V was clipped by 5 bases and J by 0 bases, with 10 bases between them. This CDR3 is built from 15 residues. General observations from the study: With DRB1 most and HLA-C fewest, TCR association rates differed between HLA loci in a later analysis. Earlier analysis yielded a pattern in which most TCR beta V segments were productive about 90% or about 30% of the time. According to the study, roughly 180 TCR beta chains were cytomegalovirus-associated.

The PCR used 60 Vbeta and 13 Jbeta primers. TCRdb's table, derived via immunoSEQ multiplex PCR, lists solely in-frame clones and lacks some. The table has 150,000 to 200,000 clones, about 80% seen once. The chain has TRBV6-5 and TRBJ1-4, with D unresolved. The clonotype was recovered from a woman aged 25 to 39 in good health and CMV-seropositive. Sequences were obtained from PBMCs. This CDR3 is CASSLVRATNEKLFF. The CDR3 region has the DNA TGTGCCAGCAGTCTCGTCCGAGCAACTAATGAAAAACTGTTTTTT.